A single sample is the source of the 4 T cell receptor beta chains below, sequenced in a study of neurological immune-mediated disorders. MiXCR, applied by TCRdb to the 5' RACE reads, yields one record per CDR3 protein. This table has roughly 25,000 distinct CDR3 sequences, more than 6% appearing once. The sample comprised PBMCs. The receptors derive from a woman between 40 and 55 years old in good health.

This clonotype occurred many times. The J gene is TRBJ2-3, the V gene TRBV20-1; tentative D call: TRBD1 (5 bases). Germline V lookup: CDR1 DFQATT, CDR2 SNEGSKA (reference sequence). V was pared by 3 bases and J by 9 bases, with 22 bases between. The CDR3 extends over 15 amino acids. The CDR3 is CSASGMSPIPGTQYF. The CDR3 DNA reads TGCAGTGCTAGTGGCATGTCACCAATCCCAGGGACGCAGTATTTT.

At least ten counts were recorded for this clonotype. The rearrangement joins TRBV5-1 to TRBJ2-5; perhaps TRBD2 as D (6 bases). Trimming cost V 6 bases and J 1 base, with 10 bases left between them. Germline V gives CDR1 SGHRS, CDR2 YFSETQ. The CDR3 has 13 residues. The CDR3 loop reads CASNVGGQETQYF. CDR3 bases: TGCGCCAGCAACGTCGGGGGCCAAGAGACCCAGTACTTC.

This clonotype was detected many times. The rearrangement uses TRBV4-2 and TRBJ2-2; 9 bases map to TRBD1. Germline CDR1 and CDR2: LGHNA and YNFKEQ. V shed 7 bases and J 4 bases; nucleotides not matched to a gene: 7. The CDR3 is 15 residues long. The CDR3 DNA reads as TGTGCCAGCACCGCCGGGACAGGGACCACCGGGGAGCTGTTTTTT. Translation gives CASTAGTGTTGELFF.

At least ten counts were recorded for this clonotype. The V call is TRBV18, the J call TRBJ1-1; possibly TRBD1 for D (6 bases). V was trimmed by 3 bases and J by 4 bases, leaving 18 bases between them. The germline V gene has CDR1 KGHSH and CDR2 LQKENI. The CDR3 runs 16 residues. CDR3 sequence: CASSPGTGAGGTEAFF. Written as DNA, the CDR3 is TGTGCCAGCTCACCCGGGACGGGGGCGGGAGGCACTGAAGCTTTCTTT.